The entry below gives a single TCR beta chain sequence along with its context. This sample is part of a study of blood T cell repertoires in COVID-19. Overall study: Samples taken during acute and convalescent COVID-19 were collected in the United States, Italy and Spain. From T cells, B-cell-depleted T cells, or PBMCs came the material, which was cDNA or gDNA.

Per the authors' pipeline: The assay estimated nucleated cells by amplifying reference gene primers. Generated by immunoSEQ multiplex PCR, the TCRdb table keeps only in-frame clones and is missing some. The V and J calls and the clone size are those of that table, but D and trimming were determined from the DNA. The table includes some 120,000 clones, 92% detected once. The J segment lost 0 bases and the V segment lost 6 bases, leaving 12 bases of the junction unmatched. This CDR3 is 18 amino acids long. From germline, CDR1 is SGHDT and CDR2 YYEEEE. Seattle participants joined during active infection and were tracked over time.

V is TRBV5-6 and J is TRBJ2-1; 10 bases are shared with TRBD2. The sequenced sample was peripheral blood. This clonotype originated in a man in his fifties or sixties with COVID-19, enrolled during active disease. The CDR3 protein is CASKGASGSLSSYNEQFF. The CDR3 DNA follows: TGTGCCAGCAAGGGGGCTAGCGGGAGTTTGAGCTCCTACAATGAGCAGTTCTTC.